This T cell receptor beta chain is drawn from a study of shared T cell receptors in the human thymus. Libraries were prepared by immunoSEQ multiplex PCR; TCRdb keeps only in-frame clonotypes and omits some of them. The data contain 600,000 or so clones, 70% to 90% of them seen just once; the ten biggest clones take up just under 0.0095%. CDR1 SGHRS and CDR2 YFSETQ come from the germline V gene. The CDR3 spans 14 residues. Trimming shortened V by 1 base and J by 7 bases, and 9 bases separated the two germline ends. This sample was shared with a second study, whose subject was human thymus T cells. From that paper: Corrective surgery for congenital heart defects was being performed on the healthy Finnish infants who were the donors. The thymus was resected at corrective cardiac surgery. Thymic and blood repertoires showed apparently biased V and J gene usage.

The receptor was isolated from a boy under two years old with a congenital heart defect. The sequenced sample consisted of thymocytes. The chain is built from TRBV5-1 and TRBJ1-6; D is uncertain. The CDR3 protein is CASSLNPLNSPLHF. The CDR3 DNA reads TGCGCCAGCAGCTTGAACCCCCTAAATTCACCCCTCCACTTT.